The source of this T cell receptor (beta chain) is a study of T cell responses to AZD1222 COVID-19 vaccine. Looking at the study overall: Second-dose timings of about 4 or about 12 weeks were pooled.

Trimming shortened V by 1 base and J by 6 bases, and 27 bases separated the two germline ends. The germline CDR1 and CDR2 sequences are LGHDT and YNNKEL (reference sequence). This CDR3 spans 19 amino acids. The data were produced by immunoSEQ multiplex PCR, yet TCRdb's version contains in-frame clones alone and is incomplete. Here the sample spans more than 85,000 clones, 85% to 90% being singletons. The study's findings and limits: Seropositivity was recorded at baseline in only 6 or 7 AZD1222 recipients. Among the donors, most were white British and more were female, and clonal diversity was possibly underestimated. The peak T cell response came first, and repertoires were sampled only after it.

A word on this clone: Its antigen is not known.

The receptor comes from an adult in good health. This material consisted of peripheral blood, taken on day 0 of AZD1222 vaccination. The chain is built from TRBV3-1 (or the pseudogene TRBV3-2) and TRBJ1-2, with a tentative D call TRBD1 (6 bases). This chain's CDR3 is CASSQGSGTRTVVKDGYTF. The CDR3, as DNA: TGTGCCAGCAGCCAAGGATCAGGGACTAGGACAGTGGTAAAGGATGGCTACACCTTC.